These T cell receptor beta chains were read from a single sample in a study of T-cell memory formation after mild COVID-19. TCRdb ran MiXCR on the 5' RACE reads and lists one entry per CDR3 protein. This sample carries 450,000 to 650,000 distinct CDR3 sequences, roughly 18% of them seen once, and the ten largest clones take approximately 12%. Sample: PBMCs or a T cell subset sorted from them (not recorded which). These receptors were obtained from an adult woman who had mild COVID-19 (a few samples of this study predate the infection). Cell type and time point are not known. The CDR3 runs from the conserved cysteine through the conserved F or W. A D gene is named only where the DNA matches it firmly. Clone size is given for some rows only: seen once, a few or many times, or a class if the clone is expanded.

J	D	V	size	CDR3	DNA
TRBJ1-6	.	TRBV14	.	CASSQVSIGPPLHF	TGTGCCAGCAGCCAAGTTTCGATCGGCCCACCCCTCCACTTT
TRBJ2-5	TRBD2	TRBV15	few	CATSGSGTSGGQTQYF	TGTGCCACCAGCGGATCTGGGACTAGCGGGGGACAGACCCAGTACTTC
TRBJ1-4	.	TRBV12-3/TRBV12-4	few	CASSRTGRGGGNEKLFF	TGTGCCAGCAGCCGCACGGGCAGGGGAGGCGGTAATGAAAAACTGTTTTTT
TRBJ1-2	.	TRBV29-1	.	CSGGDGRNYGYTF	TGCAGCGGGGGGGACGGGAGGAACTATGGCTACACCTTC
TRBJ1-4	.	TRBV9	.	CASSPGSGFNEKLFF	TGTGCCAGCAGCCCCGGGTCGGGTTTTAATGAAAAACTGTTTTTT
TRBJ2-5	.	TRBV6-5	few	CASRAQVKETQYF	TGTGCCAGCAGGGCCCAGGTGAAAGAGACCCAGTACTTC
TRBJ2-3	TRBD2	TRBV29-1	.	CSVAGGLAAFTDTQYF	TGCAGCGTCGCTGGGGGACTAGCGGCCTTCACAGATACGCAGTATTTT
TRBJ2-3	TRBD1	TRBV12-3/TRBV12-4	.	CASSPWTGGPPDTQYF	TGTGCCAGCAGTCCTTGGACAGGGGGCCCCCCAGATACGCAGTATTTT
TRBJ2-1	.	TRBV3-1	.	CASSQGQFGNEQFF	TGTGCCAGCAGCCAAGGGCAGTTTGGCAATGAGCAGTTCTTC
TRBJ2-7	.	TRBV7-2	.	CASSPMWGTGEQYF	TGTGCCAGCAGCCCTATGTGGGGGACCGGGGAGCAGTACTTC
TRBJ1-2	.	TRBV30	.	CAWSGQLYPGYTF	TGTGCCTGGAGTGGTCAATTATATCCTGGCTACACCTTC
TRBJ1-1	.	TRBV5-1	few	CASSKGTGNTEAFF	TGCGCCAGCAGCAAAGGGACTGGGAACACTGAAGCTTTCTTT
TRBJ2-3	.	TRBV12-3/TRBV12-4	few	CASSLYRNPDTQYF	TGTGCCAGCAGCCTTTACAGAAACCCAGATACGCAGTATTTT
TRBJ2-5	.	TRBV21-1	few	CASSRWNRGGFDQYF	TGTGCCAGCAGCAGATGGAACAGGGGAGGGTTTGACCAGTACTTC